Each of the 19 T cell receptor beta chains below was sequenced from the same sample in a study of blood T cells in healthy people across ages. Primed by a sample-barcoded 5' primer and a J-beta primer mix, a second PCR proceeded for about 7 to 12 cycles. TCRdb recomputed calls from the 5' RACE reads with MiXCR, one row per CDR3 protein. The sample holds 1.5 million to 2 million distinct CDR3 sequences, around 40% seen once. What was sequenced was blood. These TCRs come from a human donor in good health.

As for this clonotype: Compared with germline, one end of the junction differs, possibly owing to a read error. The chain uses TRBV29-1 and TRBJ2-1, with D perhaps assigned TRBD1 or TRBD2 (5 bases each). This CDR3 is 16 amino acids long. The germline CDR1 and CDR2 sequences are SQVTM and ANQGSEA. CDR3 in amino acids: CSVEDGTGTSYNEQFF. In DNA form, the CDR3 reads TGCAGCGTGGAAGACGGGACGGGAACCTCCTACAATGAGCAGTTCTTC.

This clonotype was recorded a few times. V gene TRBV7-3 combines with J gene TRBJ2-6, with D unclear. The germline gives CDR1 SGHTA, CDR2 FQGTGA. The CDR3 covers 16 residues. The ends were cut back, 5 bases at V and 2 bases at J, with 13 bases in the middle. For the CDR3, the DNA is TGTGCCAGCAGCCCATACCCCTCCACTGGGGCCAACGTCCTGACTTTC. Translation: CASSPYPSTGANVLTF.

The chain links TRBV12-3 or TRBV12-4 to TRBJ1-2; 7 bases fit TRBD1. This CDR3 region has 17 residues. J gave up 4 bases and V 3 bases, and 14 bases lay outside the gene matches. The CDR3 region is CASSFWDSPLGGYGYTF. CDR3 in DNA: TGTGCCAGCAGTTTTTGGGACAGCCCTTTAGGGGGCTATGGCTACACCTTC.

This clonotype was seen a few times. This chain uses TRBV6-6 with TRBJ1-5; TRBD1 matches 8 bases. CDR1 and CDR2 from the germline V gene are MNHNY and SVGAGI (reference sequence). The CDR3 is 15 residues long. The V gene end was trimmed by 2 bases and the J gene end by 1 base; junction bases not matched to a gene: 1. The CDR3 nucleotides read TGTGCCAGCAGTTACGACAGGGGAAGCAATCAGCCCCAGCATTTT. Its translation is CASSYDRGSNQPQHF.

The rearrangement links TRBV6-2 or TRBV6-3 to TRBJ1-5; no reliable D call. This CDR3 has 14 amino acids. Germline V gene lookup returns CDR1 MNHEY and CDR2 SVGEGT. The V end lost 6 bases, the J end lost 3 bases, and 12 bases lay between the germline ends. Here the CDR3 reads CASRADGINQPQHF. The CDR3 DNA follows: TGTGCCAGCAGGGCCGATGGGATCAATCAGCCCCAGCATTTT.

This clonotype came up a few times. V gene TRBV4-2 combines with J gene TRBJ1-1; no clear D. Germline V gene data show CDR1 as LGHNA and CDR2 as YNFKEQ. V was cut by 1 base and J by 0 bases, with 9 bases left in between. This CDR3 contains 15 residues. The CDR3 sequence: CASSQVNELNTEAFF. CDR3 coding DNA: TGTGCCAGCAGCCAAGTCAACGAGCTGAACACTGAAGCTTTCTTT.

The rearrangement links TRBV5-1 to TRBJ2-3, with TRBD2 identical over 9 bases. Germline CDR1 reads SGHRS; CDR2 reads YFSETQ. V lost 2 bases and J lost 1; bases outside the gene matches: 5. This CDR3 comprises 16 residues. CDR3 sequence: CASSFGLAGRTDTQYF. The CDR3 DNA follows: TGCGCCAGCAGCTTCGGCCTAGCGGGACGCACAGATACGCAGTATTTT.

This clonotype occurred a few times. The chain employs TRBV7-2 and TRBJ2-7; D unclear. Germline values: CDR1 SGHTA, CDR2 FQGNSA. CDR3 length equals 12 residues. Trimming shortened V by 4 bases and J by 3 bases, and 7 bases separated the two germline ends. The CDR3 loop is CASSSSYYEQYF. As DNA, the CDR3 is TGTGCCAGCAGCTCGAGCTACTACGAGCAGTACTTC.

This clonotype was seen more than once but under ten times. The chain uses TRBV29-1 and TRBJ2-7; a weak D match, TRBD1 (6 bases). The V and J ends lost 2 bases and 5 bases respectively, with 13 bases between them. The CDR3 sequence is 13 residues long. Germline loops: CDR1 SQVTM, CDR2 ANQGSEA. Here the CDR3 reads CSVEWTVAHEQYF. CDR3 sequence (DNA): TGCAGCGTTGAATGGACAGTAGCCCACGAGCAGTACTTC.

The chain recombines TRBV20-1 with TRBJ2-6; D gene uncertain. Germline V gene lookup returns CDR1 DFQATT and CDR2 SNEGSKA (reference sequence). Trimming cost V 5 bases and J 2 bases, with 4 bases left between them. The CDR3 length is 12 residues. DNA of the CDR3: TGCAGTGCTCAGACTGGGGCCAACGTCCTGACTTTC. It translates to CSAQTGANVLTF.

This clonotype was counted only a few times. The rearrangement uses TRBV12-3 or TRBV12-4 and TRBJ2-4, with TRBD2 identical over 8 bases. Trimming took 8 bases from V and 0 from J; bases not matched to a gene: 6. The CDR3 has 15 amino acids. CDR3 nucleotide sequence: TGTGCCAGCGTACGGGAGGGAGGAGCCAAAAACATTCAGTACTTC. Translating gives CASVREGGAKNIQYF.

J is TRBJ2-7 and V is TRBV10-3, with D possibly called TRBD1 or TRBD2 (5 bases each). Deletions cut 10 bases from V and 2 bases from J, with 15 bases between. Germline V CDR1 and CDR2: ENHRY, SYGVKD. The CDR3 has 13 amino acids. The CDR3 is CATSGTATYEQYF. Written as DNA, the CDR3 is TGTGCCACGTCAGGGACCGCTACCTACGAGCAGTACTTC.

The chain recombines TRBV5-4 with TRBJ1-2; no clear D gene. Looked up from germline, CDR1 is SGHNT and CDR2 is YYREEE (reference sequence). The CDR3 is made up of 14 amino acids. V lost 1 base and J 4 bases, leaving 11 bases between the germline ends. The CDR3 DNA reads as TGTGCCAGCAGCTTGCCGGACGGAATCTATGGCTACACCTTC. It specifies CASSLPDGIYGYTF.

The V call is TRBV25-1, the J call TRBJ2-7; possible D gene TRBD1, 5 bases. The CDR3 is 14 residues long. Per the germline V gene, CDR1 is MGHDK and CDR2 is SYGVNS. Trimming stripped 3 bases from V and 5 bases from J, with 14 bases between. This chain's CDR3 is CASSDRLGRDEQYF. CDR3 coding DNA: TGTGCCAGCAGTGATCGTTTGGGGCGCGACGAGCAGTACTTC.

This clonotype was seen more than once but under ten times. The gene calls are TRBV7-2 and TRBJ2-5; 8 bases are a match to TRBD2. Germline CDR1 and CDR2: SGHTA and FQGNSA. The length of the CDR3 is 15 residues. Germline trimming cut 5 bases from V and 2 bases from J; bases unmatched to any gene: 7. The CDR3 region has the DNA TGTGCCAGCAGCCCCAATCCGGGAGGGCAAGAGACCCAGTACTTC. Encoded protein: CASSPNPGGQETQYF.

Comment on this clonotype: A much bigger clone sits one base away, suggesting this may be a read error. The V gene is TRBV6-5, the J gene TRBJ2-5; 7 bases are shared with TRBD1. The J call is in doubt because the DNA end fits TRBJ2-1 better. Per germline, CDR1 MNHEY and CDR2 SVGAGI. The CDR3 is 14 amino acids. CDR3 region: CASSPRDSQETQFF. In DNA, the CDR3 is TGTGCCAGCAGTCCCCGGGACAGTCAAGAGACCCAGTTCTTC.

This clonotype has more than one count but fewer than ten. This chain joins TRBV7-2 and TRBJ1-2; no clear D. This CDR3 has 13 residues. Looked up from germline, CDR1 is SGHTA and CDR2 is FQGNSA. V was cut by 4 bases and J by 4 bases, with 10 bases left in between. CDR3 loop: CASSSEGIYGYTF. CDR3 DNA sequence: TGTGCCAGCAGCTCCGAAGGAATCTATGGCTACACCTTC.

Turning to this clonotype: A read error may produce the germline difference seen at one junction end. The chain has TRBV7-9 and TRBJ2-1; D is tentatively TRBD1 or TRBD2 (5 bases each). CDR3 length equals 17 residues. The germline CDR1 and CDR2 sequences are SEHNR and FQNEAQ (reference sequence). The DNA of the CDR3 is TGTTCCAGCAGCTTAGTTGAGGGGTTAGCCCTTTACAATGAGCAGTTCTTC. It yields the protein CSSSLVEGLALYNEQFF.

The rearrangement joins TRBV5-1 to TRBJ1-1; 8 nucleotides match TRBD1. The junction had 5 bases not matched to a gene; V was cut back by 3 bases and J by 1 base. This CDR3 contains 15 residues. CDR1 is SGHRS and CDR2 is YFSETQ in the germline V gene. The CDR3 DNA follows: TGCGCCAGCAGCTCCCTGACAGGGGCGAACACTGAAGCTTTCTTT. It translates to CASSSLTGANTEAFF.